This entry concerns a single T cell receptor beta chain. Germline V gene lookup returns CDR1 SGHTA and CDR2 FQGTGA. The CDR3 runs to 16 residues. Through template switching, UMIs that included a 6-nucleotide sample barcode were added. TCRdb processed the 5' RACE reads again and assigns one entry to each CDR3 protein, with no DNA. The sample has over 200,000 distinct CDR3 sequences. These data belong to a study of monozygotic twins with inflammatory bowel disease. The J gene is TRBJ2-3, the V gene TRBV7-3; TCRdb reports TRBD1, a call that lacks DNA to check it against. Sequencing was carried out using blood. This clonotype was obtained from a human donor with ulcerative colitis or Crohn's disease, or a healthy co-twin of an affected twin (not recorded which). This CDR3 reads CASSLTPGGSTDTQYF.